This T cell receptor (beta chain) was observed in a study of blood T cell repertoires in COVID-19. The table came from immunoSEQ multiplex PCR; TCRdb's copy has only in-frame clones and leaves some out. Of some 300,000 clones in the sample, around 90% were seen once. CDR3 size: 16 residues. Germline lookup yields CDR1 LNHDA and CDR2 SQIVND (reference sequence). V gave up 3 bases and J gave up 2 bases, with 17 bases separating them. The TCR was taken from a woman aged 25 to 39 who had recovered from COVID-19. This sequence joins TRBV19 and TRBJ2-7; maybe TRBD1 (6 bases). Specimen: PBMCs or T cells enriched from blood (not recorded which). The CDR3 nucleotides read TGTGCCAGTAGTATGTTTTCCCGGACAGAACCCTACGAGCAGTACTTC. Translation gives CASSMFSRTEPYEQYF.